This T cell receptor beta chain appears in the sequencing data of a study of T cell responses to AZD1222 COVID-19 vaccine. Remarks on this clone: Its specificity is not known.

CDR3 size: 14 residues. CDR1 and CDR2 (germline): SGHRS, YFSETQ. Trimming cost V 0 bases and J 4 bases, with 11 bases left between them. Sequenced by immunoSEQ multiplex PCR; TCRdb stores in-frame clones only, minus some. Of around 78,000 clones listed, around 90% are singletons. General observations from the study: Spike as a whole was targeted by vaccine-associated CD4 TCRs, dominant at 160-218 and 743-854. White British donors predominated, females outnumbered males, and clonal diversity was possibly underestimated. Researchers took repertoire samples only after the peak T cell response had come.

Source: peripheral blood, taken on day 0 of MenACWY control vaccination. The clonotype originates from an adult in good health. This rearrangement joins TRBV5-1 to TRBJ2-7, with D tentatively TRBD1 or TRBD2 (5 bases each). The CDR3 coding sequence is TGCGCCAGCAGCTTGGCTGGAGGACAATACGAGCAGTACTTC. Amino acids: CASSLAGGQYEQYF. Using reference TRBV5-1 and TRBJ2-7 for the parts outside the CDR3, the full variable domain is KAGVTQTPRYLIKTRGQQVTLSCSPISGHRSVSWYQQTPGQGLQFLFEYFSETQRNKGNFPGRFSGRQFSNSRSEMNVSTLELGDSALYLCASSLAGGQYEQYFGPGTRLTVT.